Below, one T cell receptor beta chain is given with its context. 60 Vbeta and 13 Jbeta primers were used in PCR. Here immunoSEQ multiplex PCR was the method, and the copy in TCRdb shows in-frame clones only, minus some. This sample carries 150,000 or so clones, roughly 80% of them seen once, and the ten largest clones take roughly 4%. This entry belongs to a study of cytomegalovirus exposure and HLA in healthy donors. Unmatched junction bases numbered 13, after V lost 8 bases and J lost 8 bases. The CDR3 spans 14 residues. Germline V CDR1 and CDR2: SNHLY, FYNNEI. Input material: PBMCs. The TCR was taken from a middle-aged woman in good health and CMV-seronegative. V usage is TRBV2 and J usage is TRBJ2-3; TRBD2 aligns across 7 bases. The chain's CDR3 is CASGGVAGLGTQYF. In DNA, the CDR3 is TGTGCCAGCGGGGGGGTAGCGGGTTTGGGTACGCAGTATTTT.